These 8 T cell receptor beta chains were sequenced from one sample in a study of Ad26.COV2.S vaccination and SARS-CoV-2 variants. Treatment here: around 19 received Ad26.COV2.S at low or high dose, single or two shots; five or six received placebo; per-sample allocation not given. Day 63 following the first vaccine or placebo injection was when the samples were taken. TCRdb keeps only in-frame clones here, not all; method: immunoSEQ multiplex PCR. The top ten clones hold 9.5% to 15% of a sample with roughly 510,000 clones, around nine tenths of them seen once. The starting material was peripheral blood, obtained in a trial of Ad26.COV2.S vaccine versus placebo. These receptors all come from a person aged 18-65 years who received the Ad26.COV2.S COVID-19 vaccine or a placebo.

This sequence joins TRBV3-1 (or the pseudogene TRBV3-2) and TRBJ1-1; possibly TRBD1 for D (6 bases). CDR3 length: 17 amino acids. Germline lookup yields CDR1 LGHDT and CDR2 YNNKEL (reference sequence). Trimming shortened V by 0 bases and J by 10 bases, and 24 bases separated the two germline ends. CDR3 DNA sequence: TGTGCCAGCAGCCAAGATATCCGACGAGGGGGTCTCGTGGTAGCTTTCTTT. This translates into CASSQDIRRGGLVVAFF.

The chain combines TRBV27 with TRBJ1-1; D gene unclear. V lost 1 base, J lost 4 bases, and 19 bases lay in between. Germline CDR1 MNHEY, CDR2 SMNVEV (reference sequence). The CDR3 contains 17 residues. CDR3 residues: CASSLYVGSSEATEAFF. CDR3 nucleotide sequence: TGTGCCAGCAGTTTATATGTCGGGAGCAGTGAGGCCACTGAAGCTTTCTTT.

V usage is TRBV5-6 and J usage is TRBJ2-4; 8 bases map to TRBD2. The J segment lost 8 bases and the V segment lost 2 bases, leaving 9 bases of the junction unmatched. This CDR3 has 15 residues. Looked up from germline, CDR1 is SGHDT and CDR2 is YYEEEE. Here the CDR3 DNA reads TGTGCCAGCAGCTTAACTAGCGGAGTTTTGGACATTCAGTACTTC. Translation: CASSLTSGVLDIQYF.

The chain is built from TRBV5-1 and TRBJ2-5; no clear D. V was shortened by 0 bases and J by 5 bases, with 14 bases between the two germline ends. This CDR3 is built from 15 residues. The germline CDR1 and CDR2 sequences are SGHRS and YFSETQ. The CDR3, as DNA: TGCGCCAGCAGCTTGGGGCCCCATAACGCGGAGACCCAGTACTTC. It yields the protein CASSLGPHNAETQYF.

The chain is built from TRBV5-6 and TRBJ2-1; D is perhaps TRBD1 (5 bases). V was pared by 0 bases and J by 3 bases, with 7 bases between. Looked up from germline, CDR1 is SGHDT and CDR2 is YYEEEE. CDR3 length: 14 amino acids. CDR3 region: CASSLVQGYNEQFF. CDR3 sequence (DNA): TGTGCCAGCAGCTTGGTCCAGGGCTACAATGAGCAGTTCTTC.

The rearrangement links TRBV19 to TRBJ2-3; TRBD1 matches at 8 bases. V shed 5 bases, J shed 2 bases, and the junction held 6 bases outside the gene matches. The germline V gene has CDR1 LNHDA and CDR2 SQIVND (reference sequence). This CDR3 region has 15 residues. The CDR3 DNA sequence: TGTGCCAGTAGTCCAAGACAGGGGTTCACAGATACGCAGTATTTT. Residues: CASSPRQGFTDTQYF.

The rearrangement links TRBV4-3 to TRBJ1-2; tentative D call: TRBD1 (5 bases). CDR1 is LGHNA, CDR2 YSLEER, per germline. Deletions cut 4 bases from V and 10 bases from J, with 16 bases between. The CDR3 is 13 residues long. DNA for the CDR3: TGCGCCAGCAGCCCAGGACAAGGCGGGACCTACACCTTC. The encoded protein is CASSPGQGGTYTF.

The V call is TRBV3-1 (or the pseudogene TRBV3-2), the J call TRBJ1-6; D not certain. Per the germline V gene, CDR1 is LGHDT and CDR2 is YNNKEL (reference sequence). V was cut by 1 base and J by 6 bases, with 10 bases left in between. The CDR3 runs 15 residues. The CDR3 nucleotides read TGTGCCAGCAGCCAAGGCAGGAGGCCTAATTCACCCCTCCACTTT. Translated, it gives CASSQGRRPNSPLHF.